The 20 T cell receptor beta chains below come from one sample, sequenced in a study of post-analysis software for immune sequencing data. Study conclusions and caveats: Higher frequency in patients than in controls was seen for about five TRBV segments, with TRBV5-6, TRBV5-1 and TRBV20-1 among them.

The antigens for these receptors are not known. The library was made from cDNA and included unique molecular identifiers. One entry per CDR3 protein, called by TCRdb with MiXCR from the PCR reads. The sample shows some 500,000 distinct CDR3 sequences, around 40% of them seen only once. The sample consisted of blood. Every receptor here comes from a girl between 10 and 17 years old with multiple sclerosis.

The gene calls are TRBV28 and TRBJ2-5; D uncertain. The end of the DNA aligns better with TRBJ2-7, so the J call may be wrong. The CDR3 covers 11 residues. Looked up from germline, CDR1 is MDHEN and CDR2 is SYDVKM. CDR3 loop: CASGLGREQYF. CDR3 DNA: TGTGCCAGCGGGCTAGGACGCGAGCAGTACTTC.

Concerning this clonotype itself: One junction end disagrees with the germline gene, perhaps due to a read error. The chain uses TRBV4-1 and TRBJ2-3; 7 bases map to TRBD2. CDR1 and CDR2 from the germline V gene are MGHRA and YSYEKL. The CDR3 has 16 amino acids. CDR3 sequence reads: CASSQDGRGNTDTQYF. CDR3 in DNA: TGCGCCAGCAGTCAAGATGGGAGGGGCAACACAGATACGCAGTATTTT.

In this sample, this clonotype turned up a few times. V is TRBV12-3 or TRBV12-4 and J is TRBJ2-7; D tentatively fits TRBD1 or TRBD2 (6 bases each). CDR3 length: 15 amino acids. Trimming took off 6 bases at V and 5 bases at J, with 20 bases between the two ends. The CDR3 DNA sequence: TGTGCCAGCAGCCCAGGGGCGGCGGGAAGCCACGAGCAGTACTTC. It translates to CASSPGAAGSHEQYF.

This clonotype was counted between two and nine times. The V call is TRBV7-8, the J call TRBJ2-7, with 7 bases that match TRBD1. There are 13 residues in the CDR3. CDR1 is SGHVS and CDR2 is FQNEAQ in the germline V gene. J gave up 3 bases and V 4 bases, and 3 bases lay outside the gene matches. The CDR3 DNA reads TGTGCCAGCAGCTCCTACAGGGGCTACGAGCAGTACTTC. It specifies CASSSYRGYEQYF.

About this clonotype itself: At one end, the junction sequence differs from germline, possibly due to a read error. The chain has TRBV24-1 and TRBJ1-5, with D hard to call. This CDR3 is 13 amino acids long. CDR1 is KGHDR, CDR2 SFDVKD, per germline. For the CDR3, the DNA is TGTGCCACCGGTGATTTCGACGATCAGCCCCAGCATTTT. This encodes CATGDFDDQPQHF.

The rearrangement joins TRBV12-3 or TRBV12-4 to TRBJ1-1, with TRBD1 identical over 10 bases. Trimming at V came to 5 bases and at J to 4 bases, leaving 10 bases not matched to a gene. CDR3 length: 16 residues. The CDR3 region has the DNA TGTGCCAGCAGTACCGACAGGGGGCAGAGGGGCACTGAAGCTTTCTTT. This codes for CASSTDRGQRGTEAFF.

The chain couples TRBV4-2 to TRBJ2-2; D remains unclear. Trimming left V 0 bases short and J 5 bases short, with 7 bases between. CDR1 is LGHNA, CDR2 YNFKEQ, per germline. The CDR3 has 14 residues. The CDR3 coding sequence is TGTGCCAGCAGCCAAGAACGGTGGACCGGGGAGCTGTTTTTT. It translates to CASSQERWTGELFF.

V usage is TRBV5-1 and J usage is TRBJ2-1; TRBD2 matches 9 bases. The length of the CDR3 is 16 residues. Germline V gene data show CDR1 as SGHRS and CDR2 as YFSETQ. J gave up 2 bases and V 3 bases, and 6 bases lay outside the gene matches. The DNA of the CDR3 is TGCGCCAGCAGCTCAACTAGCGGGTGGACCTACAATGAGCAGTTCTTC. Amino acid sequence: CASSSTSGWTYNEQFF.

The chain recombines TRBV7-8 with TRBJ1-6; no firm D call. Trimming cost V 5 bases and J 4 bases, with 9 bases left between them. This CDR3 comprises 14 residues. CDR1 is SGHVS, CDR2 FQNEAQ, per germline. CDR3 sequence reads: CASSVDGYNSPLHF. CDR3 DNA: TGTGCCAGCAGCGTGGACGGTTATAATTCACCCCTCCACTTT.

This sequence joins TRBV7-3 and TRBJ2-1; a weak D match, TRBD2 (6 bases). Germline V gene sequence: CDR1 SGHTA, CDR2 FQGTGA. CDR3 length: 14 residues. Trimming stripped 3 bases from V and 6 bases from J, with 12 bases between. CDR3 nucleotide sequence: TGTGCCAGCAGCTTTCCACCTAGCGCCAATGAGCAGTTCTTC. This encodes CASSFPPSANEQFF.

The chain links TRBV5-1 to TRBJ2-4, with D maybe TRBD2 (5 bases). The closer fit of TRBJ2-7 to the DNA end suggests the J call may be wrong. Germline loops: CDR1 SGHRS, CDR2 YFSETQ. The CDR3 extends over 16 amino acids. DNA for the CDR3: TGCGCCAGCAGCTCCAGGACGGAGGAAACCAACTACGAGCAGTACTTC. This gives the protein CASSSRTEETNYEQYF.

The chain is built from TRBV29-1 and TRBJ2-1; 7 bases fit TRBD1. Germline trimming cut 4 bases from V and 11 bases from J; bases unmatched to any gene: 5. The CDR3 consists of 11 residues. Per germline, CDR1 SQVTM and CDR2 ANQGSEA. CDR3 sequence (DNA): TGCAGCGTTGGACAGGGAAGAAAGCAGTTCTTC. Amino acids: CSVGQGRKQFF.

The chain joins TRBV12-3 or TRBV12-4 to TRBJ2-1; 9 nucleotides line up with TRBD2. The CDR3 is made up of 15 amino acids. The V gene end was trimmed by 7 bases and the J gene end by 9 bases; junction bases not matched to a gene: 13. Written as DNA, the CDR3 is TGTGCCAGCACCCCAGTAGCGGGAGTATTTGGTGAGCAGTTCTTC. Protein product: CASTPVAGVFGEQFF.

The V and J genes are TRBV28 and TRBJ2-5; no clear D. CDR1 and CDR2 (germline): MDHEN, SYDVKM. The CDR3 has 14 residues. V was trimmed by 5 bases and J by 5 bases, leaving 15 bases between them. The CDR3 bases are TGTGCCAGCAGTCCCCCCGGTGGGATGGAGACCCAGTACTTC. Encoded protein: CASSPPGGMETQYF. Using reference TRBV28 and TRBJ2-5 for the parts outside the CDR3, the full variable domain is DVKVTQSSRYLVKRTGEKVFLECVQDMDHENMFWYRQDPGLGLRLIYFSYDVKMKEKGDIPEGYSVSREKKERFSLILESASTNQTSMYLCASSPPGGMETQYFGPGTRLLVL.

A remark on this clonotype: This clone may be a read error of a much larger clone one base away. The genes are TRBV15 and TRBJ2-2; D may be TRBD2 (6 bases). CDR3 length: 14 residues. The germline V gene encodes CDR1 LNHNV and CDR2 YYDKDF (reference sequence). The CDR3 region is CATSMDYYTGERFF. In nucleotides, the CDR3 is TGTGCCACCAGCATGGACTACTACACCGGGGAGCGGTTTTTT.

This clonotype was recorded only once. V and J are TRBV7-2 and TRBJ2-7, with 9 bases matching TRBD2. Germline assignment: CDR1 SGHTA and CDR2 FQGNSA. The trim removed 5 bases at V and 2 bases at J, leaving 7 bases unmatched. The CDR3 runs to 15 residues. CDR3 loop: CASSTRRTSAYEQYF. CDR3 nucleotide sequence: TGTGCCAGCAGCACCCGCCGGACTAGCGCCTACGAGCAGTACTTC.

The V and J genes are TRBV5-1 and TRBJ2-7; D is unclear. Germline CDR1 is SGHRS and CDR2 is YFSETQ. V lost 0 bases, J lost 2 bases, and 6 bases lay in between. The CDR3 is 13 amino acids. The CDR3 reads CASSLAIAYEQYF. The CDR3, as DNA: TGCGCCAGCAGCTTGGCCATCGCCTACGAGCAGTACTTC.

The chain recombines TRBV28 with TRBJ1-2; no firm D call. From germline, CDR1 is MDHEN and CDR2 SYDVKM. The CDR3 totals 14 residues. The ends were cut back, 1 base at V and 5 bases at J, with 11 bases in the middle. The CDR3 protein is CASSLSVVSYGYTF. The CDR3 DNA sequence: TGTGCCAGCAGTTTATCGGTGGTGTCGTATGGCTACACCTTC.

J is TRBJ2-5 and V is TRBV27; unclear D gene. Germline CDR1 and CDR2: MNHEY and SMNVEV (reference sequence). The V end lost 3 bases, the J end lost 5 bases, and 16 bases lay between the germline ends. CDR3 size: 15 residues. CDR3 in DNA: TGTGCCAGCAGTTTCAGGTTGTTGGAGAGCGAGACCCAGTACTTC. Translation: CASSFRLLESETQYF.

This clonotype was detected a few times. The chain links TRBV20-1 to TRBJ2-1; 13 bases fit TRBD2. Trimming took 1 base from V and 2 from J; bases not matched to a gene: 5. Germline-derived CDR1 and CDR2 are DFQATT and SNEGSKA (reference sequence). The CDR3 totals 17 residues. The CDR3 is CSARGTSGRRTYNEQFF. The CDR3 DNA reads TGCAGTGCTAGAGGGACTAGCGGGAGACGGACCTACAATGAGCAGTTCTTC.